This T cell receptor (beta chain) was found in a study of CD8 T cells in ankylosing spondylitis. Germline loops: CDR1 SGHRS, CDR2 YFSETQ. The CDR3 sequence is 15 residues long. V gave up 6 bases and J gave up 10 bases; unmatched junction bases: 12. This clonotype was recorded a few times. Its cognate antigen is unknown. Findings and limits, study-wide: Matched synovial fluid from ankylosing spondylitis patients was reported to be enriched for disease-linked clones. With a CD8+ phenotype, disease-linked clones were relatively rare in peripheral blood. Several highly homologous variants made up a TCR beta motif that seemed to typify ankylosing spondylitis blood.

From the 5' RACE reads, TCRdb called clonotypes with MiXCR, one entry per CDR3 protein. The sample contains about 840,000 distinct CDR3 sequences, over 9.5% of which appear only once. The specimen sequenced was blood, either unsorted or a sorted T cell fraction (not recorded which). This sequence was found in a male donor with ankylosing spondylitis. The V gene is TRBV5-1, the J gene TRBJ2-1, with 11 bases aligning to TRBD1. CDR3 bases: TGCGCCAGCATTCGGGGGACAGGGGGTGCCGGAGAGCAGTTCTTC. Translating it yields CASIRGTGGAGEQFF.